Below are 24 T cell receptor beta chains sequenced from a single sample in a study of blood T cell repertoires in COVID-19. Libraries were prepared by immunoSEQ multiplex PCR; TCRdb keeps only in-frame clonotypes and omits some of them. This table holds approximately 46,000 clones, about nine tenths found once. Sample: peripheral blood. The source is a man aged 55-75 years with active or convalescent COVID-19.

The rearrangement uses TRBV3-1 (or the pseudogene TRBV3-2) and TRBJ1-5; tentatively, D is TRBD1 (5 bases). This CDR3 is 14 amino acids long. V lost 1 base to trimming and J lost 3 bases, with 7 bases between them. Germline CDR1 LGHDT, CDR2 YNNKEL (reference sequence). The CDR3 here is CASSQARVNQPQHF. CDR3 sequence (DNA): TGTGCCAGCAGCCAAGCCAGGGTCAATCAGCCCCAGCATTTT.

The gene calls are TRBV27 and TRBJ1-5, with 7 positions matching TRBD1. Germline V lookup: CDR1 MNHEY, CDR2 SMNVEV (reference sequence). This CDR3 is 14 amino acids long. J lost 5 bases, V lost 4 bases, and 5 bases had no gene match. The CDR3 coding sequence is TGTGCCAGCAGTTCTCGCAGGGGGGATCAGCCCCAGCATTTT. Its protein product is CASSSRRGDQPQHF.

This clone was seen only once. The gene calls are TRBV7-2 and TRBJ2-5, with 10 bases that match TRBD2. V lost 5 bases, J lost 5 bases, and 11 bases stayed unmatched. The germline CDR1 and CDR2 sequences are SGHTA and FQGNSA. This CDR3 is 16 amino acids long. The CDR3 coding sequence is TGTGCCAGCAGCCCCCGGCTAGCGGGGGCCCGGGAGACCCAGTACTTC. Translating it yields CASSPRLAGARETQYF.

V gene TRBV5-6 combines with J gene TRBJ2-7, with D possibly being TRBD1 (6 bases). This CDR3 has 16 residues. Germline V lookup: CDR1 SGHDT, CDR2 YYEEEE. Trimming cost V 0 bases and J 6 bases, with 19 bases left between them. The CDR3 nucleotides read TGTGCCAGCAGCTTGGCCGGATCCACAGGGAGAAGCGAGCAGTACTTC. It yields the protein CASSLAGSTGRSEQYF.

The J gene is TRBJ1-2, the V gene TRBV19; 7 bases agree with TRBD1. V gave up 5 bases and J gave up 3 bases; unmatched junction bases: 0. The CDR3 consists of 12 residues. CDR1 is LNHDA, CDR2 SQIVND, per germline (reference sequence). The CDR3 DNA sequence: TGTGCCAGTAGTGACAGGGACTATGGCTACACCTTC. Translating it yields CASSDRDYGYTF.

J is TRBJ1-5 and V is TRBV7-2; D uncertain. The germline V gene encodes CDR1 SGHTA and CDR2 FQGNSA. CDR3 length: 15 amino acids. The V and J ends lost 2 bases and 4 bases respectively, with 12 bases between them. The CDR3 sequence is CASSLFSGGNQPQHF. In DNA, the CDR3 is TGTGCCAGCAGCTTATTTTCGGGAGGGAATCAGCCCCAGCATTTT.

This sequence joins TRBV5-1 and TRBJ1-3; D gene ambiguous. This CDR3 has 15 amino acids. CDR1 and CDR2 (germline): SGHRS, YFSETQ. Trimming took off 6 bases at V and 0 bases at J, with 13 bases between the two ends. CDR3 loop: CASTQTPISGNTIYF. The CDR3 nucleotides are TGCGCCAGCACCCAGACTCCAATCTCTGGAAACACCATATATTTT. The entire variable domain, with the rest obtained from reference TRBV5-1 and TRBJ1-3, is as follows: KAGVTQTPRYLIKTRGQQVTLSCSPISGHRSVSWYQQTPGQGLQFLFEYFSETQRNKGNFPGRFSGRQFSNSRSEMNVSTLELGDSALYLCASTQTPISGNTIYFGEGSWLTVV.

The chain combines TRBV6-6 with TRBJ1-5; possible D gene TRBD1, 6 bases. The V end lost 5 bases, the J end lost 6 bases, and 32 bases lay between the germline ends. Germline CDR1 reads MNHNY; CDR2 reads SVGAGI (reference sequence). The CDR3 runs to 20 residues. The CDR3 DNA is TGTGCCAGCAGTCCAACGACAGGAGAGGGTATCGGGGCGGCCATTCAGCCCCAGCATTTT. It specifies CASSPTTGEGIGAAIQPQHF.

The chain has TRBV18 and TRBJ1-1; D is uncertain. V lost 0 bases and J 3 bases, leaving 11 bases between the germline ends. CDR3 length equals 15 residues. Per germline, CDR1 KGHSH and CDR2 LQKENI. The CDR3 protein is CASSPPSKGDTEAFF. The CDR3 nucleotides read TGTGCCAGCTCACCACCGTCCAAAGGAGACACTGAAGCTTTCTTT. Complete variable domain (other parts from reference TRBV18 and TRBJ1-1): NAGVMQNPRHLVRRRGQEARLRCSPMKGHSHVYWYRQLPEEGLKFMVYLQKENIIDESGMPKERFSAEFPKEGPSILRIQQVVRGDSAAYFCASSPPSKGDTEAFFGQGTRLTVV.

The chain carries TRBV6-5 and TRBJ1-1; D gene uncertain. This CDR3 is built from 14 residues. Trimming removed 7 bases at V and 5 bases at J, with 17 bases between. Per the germline V gene, CDR1 is MNHEY and CDR2 is SVGAGI. CDR3: CASMLGWAGTEAFF. The CDR3 bases are TGTGCCAGCATGTTGGGCTGGGCAGGAACTGAAGCTTTCTTT.

The CDR3 sequence: CASSVTATNEKLFF. Here the CDR3 DNA reads TGTGCCAGCAGCGTGACTGCAACTAATGAAAAACTGTTTTTT. V usage is TRBV9 and J usage is TRBJ1-4; no clear D gene. Per germline, CDR1 SGDLS and CDR2 YYNGEE. V shed 2 bases and J shed 0 bases, with 5 bases lying between them. The CDR3 contains 14 residues.

This rearrangement joins TRBV6-6 to TRBJ1-5; maybe TRBD1 (5 bases). The CDR3 is 14 amino acids. With 6 bases removed from V and 7 bases from J, the gap between germline ends came to 16 bases. Germline V gene sequence: CDR1 MNHNY, CDR2 SVGAGI (reference sequence). In DNA, the CDR3 is TGTGCCAGCAGCCCTTCAGGGTCTTGGCAGCCCCAGCATTTT. Residues: CASSPSGSWQPQHF.

This clone was counted at least ten times. The chain links TRBV4-2 to TRBJ1-5; D gene uncertain. From germline, CDR1 is LGHNA and CDR2 YNFKEQ. The CDR3 runs 16 residues. Between the trimmed V and J ends, which lost 0 bases and 6 bases, there was a span of 15 bases. This chain's CDR3 is CASSQDDGGGFQPQHF. DNA for the CDR3: TGTGCCAGCAGCCAAGATGACGGTGGCGGGTTTCAGCCCCAGCATTTT.

This clone appeared a single time. The V and J genes are TRBV7-9 and TRBJ1-1; D is uncertain. Trimming removed 3 bases at V and 6 bases at J, with 8 bases between. The germline V gene encodes CDR1 SEHNR and CDR2 FQNEAQ (reference sequence). This CDR3 has 12 residues. CDR3 sequence: CASSFISAEAFF. CDR3 sequence (DNA): TGTGCCAGCAGCTTTATTAGCGCTGAAGCTTTCTTT.

This clone was seen once. In DNA, the CDR3 is TGTGCCAGCAGTTTGCGGGAGGGCTACACCTTC. This encodes CASSLREGYTF. The V gene is TRBV12-3 or TRBV12-4, the J gene TRBJ1-2; no reliable D call. Trimming cost V 3 bases and J 8 bases, with 7 bases left between them. The CDR3 runs to 11 residues.

The J gene is TRBJ1-2, the V gene TRBV5-4, with 9 bases fitting TRBD1. Germline assignment: CDR1 SGHNT and CDR2 YYREEE (reference sequence). The CDR3 contains 13 residues. With 3 bases clipped from V and 8 bases from J, the junction kept 5 bases outside the gene matches. The CDR3 region is CASSSQGAQGYTF. DNA for the CDR3: TGTGCCAGCAGCTCACAGGGGGCTCAAGGCTACACCTTC.

The chain carries TRBV27 and TRBJ1-1; 9 positions match TRBD1. This CDR3 is 14 amino acids long. V dropped 6 bases and J dropped 1; count of bases not matched to a gene: 3. CDR1 is MNHEY, CDR2 SMNVEV, per germline (reference sequence). CDR3 nucleotides: TGTGCCAGCAGACTGACAGGGGGGAACACTGAAGCTTTCTTT. Protein sequence: CASRLTGGNTEAFF.

This chain connects TRBV19 to TRBJ1-1; TRBD1 matches at 8 bases. The J segment lost 6 bases and the V segment lost 1 base, leaving 16 bases of the junction unmatched. CDR1 is LNHDA, CDR2 SQIVND, per germline (reference sequence). The CDR3 totals 18 residues. DNA for the CDR3: TGTGCCAGTAGTATAGCCCCATACTCCGGGACAGGAGCCGCTGAAGCTTTCTTT. Amino acids: CASSIAPYSGTGAAEAFF.

This CDR3 is CASSSTGGSSNQPQHF. The CDR3 coding sequence is TGTGCCAGCTCATCCACTGGGGGCAGTTCAAATCAGCCCCAGCATTTT. This rearrangement joins TRBV18 to TRBJ1-5, with a tentative D call TRBD1 (6 bases). V lost 5 bases, J lost 4 bases, and 18 bases lay in between. The CDR3 runs 16 residues. CDR1 is KGHSH and CDR2 is LQKENI in the germline V gene.

CDR3 coding DNA: TGTGCCAGCAGAAAAGGACAGGGTAATTCACCCCTCCACTTT. Protein sequence: CASRKGQGNSPLHF. The chain links TRBV6-6 to TRBJ1-6, with 8 positions matching TRBD1. Germline loops: CDR1 MNHNY, CDR2 SVGAGI (reference sequence). This CDR3 comprises 14 residues. With 6 bases clipped from V and 6 bases from J, the junction kept 4 bases outside the gene matches.

The chain carries TRBV5-1 and TRBJ1-2; TRBD1 is a possible D gene (6 bases). V gave up 3 bases and J gave up 3 bases, with 12 bases separating them. The CDR3 sequence is 14 residues long. CDR1 and CDR2 from the germline V gene are SGHRS and YFSETQ. The CDR3 DNA sequence: TGCGCCAGCAGCTGGGACACGTTTGACTATGGCTACACCTTC. Translation gives CASSWDTFDYGYTF. The full variable domain, with the rest looked up from reference TRBV5-1 and TRBJ1-2, is KAGVTQTPRYLIKTRGQQVTLSCSPISGHRSVSWYQQTPGQGLQFLFEYFSETQRNKGNFPGRFSGRQFSNSRSEMNVSTLELGDSALYLCASSWDTFDYGYTFGSGTRLTVV.

This clone was observed once. This chain connects TRBV5-4 to TRBJ1-2, with D perhaps matching TRBD1 (6 bases). This CDR3 region has 15 residues. V lost 2 bases and J 0 bases, leaving 11 bases between the germline ends. Germline V gives CDR1 SGHNT, CDR2 YYREEE (reference sequence). DNA for the CDR3: TGTGCCAGCAGCTTCCCCCAGGGGACTAACTATGGCTACACCTTC. Translated, it gives CASSFPQGTNYGYTF.

The chain uses TRBV24-1 and TRBJ2-3; 14 nucleotides match TRBD2. The CDR3 consists of 17 residues. After removal of 2 bases from V and 4 bases from J, the junction contained 4 bases not matched to a gene. The germline CDR1 and CDR2 sequences are KGHDR and SFDVKD. This CDR3 is CATSDSGLAGVADTQYF. For the CDR3, the DNA is TGTGCCACCAGTGATTCGGGACTAGCGGGAGTGGCAGATACGCAGTATTTT.

The chain has TRBV4-3 and TRBJ1-6, with a possible D match to TRBD1 (5 bases). Germline V CDR1 and CDR2: LGHNA, YSLEER. CDR3 length: 15 residues. V was cut by 0 bases and J by 10 bases, with 13 bases left in between. CDR3 in DNA: TGCGCCAGCAGCCAAGAGCCGGGGGGAGCGTCACCCCTCCACTTT. It codes for CASSQEPGGASPLHF.